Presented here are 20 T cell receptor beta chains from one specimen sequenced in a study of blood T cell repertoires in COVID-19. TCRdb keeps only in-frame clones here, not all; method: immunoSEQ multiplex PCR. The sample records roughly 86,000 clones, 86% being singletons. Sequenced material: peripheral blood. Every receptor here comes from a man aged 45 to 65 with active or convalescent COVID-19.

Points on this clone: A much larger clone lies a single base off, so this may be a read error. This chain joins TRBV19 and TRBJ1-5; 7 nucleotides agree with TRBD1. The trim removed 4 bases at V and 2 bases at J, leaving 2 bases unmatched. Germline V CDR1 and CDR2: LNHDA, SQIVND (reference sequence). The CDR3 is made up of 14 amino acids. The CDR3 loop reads CASSKTGGNQPQHF. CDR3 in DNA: TGTGCCAGTAGTAAAACAGGGGGCAATCAGCCCCAGCATTTT.

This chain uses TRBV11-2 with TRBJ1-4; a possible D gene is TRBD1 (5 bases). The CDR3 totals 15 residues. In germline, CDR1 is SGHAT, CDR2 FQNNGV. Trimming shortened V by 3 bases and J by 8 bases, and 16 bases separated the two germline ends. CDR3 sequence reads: CASSFGQGRSEKLFF. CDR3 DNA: TGTGCCAGCAGCTTTGGTCAGGGAAGATCGGAAAAACTGTTTTTT.

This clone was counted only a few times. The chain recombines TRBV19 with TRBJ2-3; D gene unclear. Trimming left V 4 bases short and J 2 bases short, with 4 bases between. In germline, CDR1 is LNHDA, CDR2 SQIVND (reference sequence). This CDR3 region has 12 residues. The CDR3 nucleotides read TGTGCCAGTAGTACCTCCACAGATACGCAGTATTTT. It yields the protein CASSTSTDTQYF.

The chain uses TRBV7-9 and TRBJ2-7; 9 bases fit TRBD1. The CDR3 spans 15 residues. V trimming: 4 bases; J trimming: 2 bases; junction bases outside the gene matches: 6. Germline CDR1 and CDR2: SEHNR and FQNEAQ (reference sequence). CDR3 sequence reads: CASSSDRGFPYEQYV. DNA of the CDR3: TGTGCCAGCAGCTCAGACAGGGGGTTCCCCTACGAGCAGTACGTC.

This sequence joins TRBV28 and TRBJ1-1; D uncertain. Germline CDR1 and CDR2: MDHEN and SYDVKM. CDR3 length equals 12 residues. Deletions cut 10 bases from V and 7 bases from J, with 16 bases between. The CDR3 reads CATSEGFGEAFF. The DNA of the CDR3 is TGTGCCACGTCGGAGGGTTTCGGTGAAGCTTTCTTT.

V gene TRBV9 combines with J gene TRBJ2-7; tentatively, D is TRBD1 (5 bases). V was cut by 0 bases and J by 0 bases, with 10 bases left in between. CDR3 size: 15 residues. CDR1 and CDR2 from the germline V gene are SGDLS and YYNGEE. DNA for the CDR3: TGTGCCAGCAGCGTAGGGGCAGGGTACTCCTACGAGCAGTACTTC. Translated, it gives CASSVGAGYSYEQYF. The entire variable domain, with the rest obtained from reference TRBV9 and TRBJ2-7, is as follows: DSGVTQTPKHLITATGQRVTLRCSPRSGDLSVYWYQQSLDQGLQFLIQYYNGEERAKGNILERFSAQQFPDLHSELNLSSLELGDSALYFCASSVGAGYSYEQYFGPGTRLTVT.

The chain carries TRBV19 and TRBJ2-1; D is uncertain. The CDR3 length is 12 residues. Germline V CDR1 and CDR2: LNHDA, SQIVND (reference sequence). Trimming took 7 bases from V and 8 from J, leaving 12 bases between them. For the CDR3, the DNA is TGTGCCAGTAACTCTCGTGTGTATGAGCAGTTCTTC. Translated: CASNSRVYEQFF. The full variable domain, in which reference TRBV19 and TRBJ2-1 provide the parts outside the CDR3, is DGGITQSPKYLFRKEGQNVTLSCEQNLNHDAMYWYRQDPGQGLRLIYYSQIVNDFQKGDIAEGYSVSREKKESFPLTVTSAQKNPTAFYLCASNSRVYEQFFGPGTRLTVL.

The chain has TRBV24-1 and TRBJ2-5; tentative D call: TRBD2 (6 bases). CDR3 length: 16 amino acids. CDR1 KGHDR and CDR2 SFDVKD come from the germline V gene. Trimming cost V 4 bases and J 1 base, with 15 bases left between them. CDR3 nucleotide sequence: TGTGCCACCAGTGAAACCGGCGGGCGGGGCCAAGAGACCCAGTACTTC. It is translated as CATSETGGRGQETQYF.

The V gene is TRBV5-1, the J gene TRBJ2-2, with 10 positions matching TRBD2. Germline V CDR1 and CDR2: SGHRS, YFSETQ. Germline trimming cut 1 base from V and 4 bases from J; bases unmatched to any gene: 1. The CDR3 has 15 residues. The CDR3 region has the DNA TGCGCCAGCAGCTTGTCTAGCGGGGGCACCGGGGAGCTGTTTTTT. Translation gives CASSLSSGGTGELFF.

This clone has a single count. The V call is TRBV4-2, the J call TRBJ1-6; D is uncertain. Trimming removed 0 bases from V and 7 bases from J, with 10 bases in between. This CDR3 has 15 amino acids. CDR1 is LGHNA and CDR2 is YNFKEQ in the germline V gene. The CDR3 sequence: CASSQDLERNSPLHF. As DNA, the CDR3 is TGTGCCAGCAGCCAAGATCTGGAGCGGAATTCACCCCTCCACTTT.

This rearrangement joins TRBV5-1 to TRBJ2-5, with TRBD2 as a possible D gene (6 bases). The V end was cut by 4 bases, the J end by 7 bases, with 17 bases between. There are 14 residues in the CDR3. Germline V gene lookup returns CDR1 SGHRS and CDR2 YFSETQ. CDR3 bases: TGCGCCAGCAGCCCGGGGGACTGGTGGGGGACCCAGTACTTC. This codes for CASSPGDWWGTQYF.

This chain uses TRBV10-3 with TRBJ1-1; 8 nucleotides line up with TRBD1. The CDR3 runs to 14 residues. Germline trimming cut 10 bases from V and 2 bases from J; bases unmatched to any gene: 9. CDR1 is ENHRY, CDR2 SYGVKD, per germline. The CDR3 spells CATSPGQENTEAFF. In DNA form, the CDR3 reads TGTGCCACCAGCCCGGGACAGGAAAACACTGAAGCTTTCTTT.

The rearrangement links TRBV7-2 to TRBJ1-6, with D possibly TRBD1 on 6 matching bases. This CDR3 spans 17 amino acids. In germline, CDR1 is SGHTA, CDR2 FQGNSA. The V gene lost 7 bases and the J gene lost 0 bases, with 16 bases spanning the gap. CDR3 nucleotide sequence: TGTGCCAGCACTCTACAGGGACCCAGCTCCTATAATTCACCCCTCCACTTT. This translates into CASTLQGPSSYNSPLHF.

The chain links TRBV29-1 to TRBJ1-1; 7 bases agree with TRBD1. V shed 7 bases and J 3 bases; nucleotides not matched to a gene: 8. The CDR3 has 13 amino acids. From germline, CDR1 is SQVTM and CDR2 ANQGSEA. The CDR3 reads CSGGNRGDTEAFF. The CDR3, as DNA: TGCAGCGGAGGGAACAGGGGAGACACTGAAGCTTTCTTT. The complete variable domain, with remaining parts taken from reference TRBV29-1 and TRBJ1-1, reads SAVISQKPSRDICQRGTSLTIQCQVDSQVTMMFWYRQQPGQSLTLIATANQGSEATYESGFVIDKFPISRPNLTFSTLTVSNMSPEDSSIYLCSGGNRGDTEAFFGQGTRLTVV.

CDR3 protein: CASSSLSPGELFF. CDR3 nucleotide sequence: TGTGCCAGCAGCTCTCTGTCTCCCGGGGAGCTGTTTTTT. This chain connects TRBV11-3 to TRBJ2-2; D call uncertain. From germline, CDR1 is SGHNT and CDR2 YENEEA. The CDR3 loop spans 13 amino acids. The V and J ends lost 4 bases and 6 bases respectively, with 9 bases between them.

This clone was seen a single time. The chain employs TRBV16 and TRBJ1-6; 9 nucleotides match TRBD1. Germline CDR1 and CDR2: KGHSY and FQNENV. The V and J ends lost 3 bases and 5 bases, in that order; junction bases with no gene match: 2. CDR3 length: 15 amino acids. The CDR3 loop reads CASSQGQGDNSPLHF. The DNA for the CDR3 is TGTGCCAGCAGCCAGGGACAGGGAGATAATTCACCCCTCCACTTT.

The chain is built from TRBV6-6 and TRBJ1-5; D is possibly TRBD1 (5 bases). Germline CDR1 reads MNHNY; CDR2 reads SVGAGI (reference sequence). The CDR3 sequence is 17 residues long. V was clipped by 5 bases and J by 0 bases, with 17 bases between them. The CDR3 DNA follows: TGTGCCAGCAGTCCAGGAGGGGCTATCGGTAGCAATCAGCCCCAGCATTTT. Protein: CASSPGGAIGSNQPQHF.

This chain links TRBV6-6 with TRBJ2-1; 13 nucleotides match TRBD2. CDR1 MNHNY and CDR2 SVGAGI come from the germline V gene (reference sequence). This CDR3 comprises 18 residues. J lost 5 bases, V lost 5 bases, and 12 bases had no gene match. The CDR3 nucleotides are TGTGCCAGCAGTCTCCGGCCTCTAACTAGCGGGGGGGACAATGAGCAGTTCTTC. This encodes CASSLRPLTSGGDNEQFF.

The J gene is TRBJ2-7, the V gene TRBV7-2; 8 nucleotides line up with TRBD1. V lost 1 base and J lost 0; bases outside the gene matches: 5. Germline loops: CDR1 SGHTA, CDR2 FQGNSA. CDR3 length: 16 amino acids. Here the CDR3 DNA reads TGTGCCAGCAGCTTAGTATGGGACAGGAGCTCCTACGAGCAGTACTTC. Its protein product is CASSLVWDRSSYEQYF.

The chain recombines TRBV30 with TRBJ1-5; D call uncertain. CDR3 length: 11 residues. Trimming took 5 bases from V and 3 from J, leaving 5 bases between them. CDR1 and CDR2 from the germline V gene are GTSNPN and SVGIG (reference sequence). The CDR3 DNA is TGTGCCTGGCGGTACAATCAGCCCCAGCATTTT. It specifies CAWRYNQPQHF.